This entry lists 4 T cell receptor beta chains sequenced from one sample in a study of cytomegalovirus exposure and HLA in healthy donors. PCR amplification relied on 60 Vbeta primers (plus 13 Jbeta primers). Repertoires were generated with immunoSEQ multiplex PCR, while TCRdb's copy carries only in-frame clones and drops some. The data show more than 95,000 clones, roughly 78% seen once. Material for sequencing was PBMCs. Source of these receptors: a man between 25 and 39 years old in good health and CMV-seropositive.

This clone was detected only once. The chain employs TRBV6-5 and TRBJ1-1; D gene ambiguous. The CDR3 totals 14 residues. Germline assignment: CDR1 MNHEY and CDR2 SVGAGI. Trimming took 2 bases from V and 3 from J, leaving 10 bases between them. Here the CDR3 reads CASSYKEIDTEAFF. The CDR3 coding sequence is TGTGCCAGCAGTTACAAGGAGATAGACACTGAAGCTTTCTTT.

The CDR3 loop is CASSLDRDTEAFF. The CDR3 DNA reads TGCGCCAGCAGCCTAGACAGGGACACTGAAGCTTTCTTT. This chain joins TRBV5-1 and TRBJ1-1; 7 positions match TRBD1. J was trimmed by 3 bases and V by 4 bases; bases with no gene match: 3. CDR1 is SGHRS and CDR2 is YFSETQ in the germline V gene. This CDR3 is 13 amino acids long.

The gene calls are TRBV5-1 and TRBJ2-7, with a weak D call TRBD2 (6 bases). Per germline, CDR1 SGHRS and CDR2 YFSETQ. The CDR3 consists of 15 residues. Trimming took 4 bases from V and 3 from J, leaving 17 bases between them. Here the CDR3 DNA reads TGCGCCAGCAGCACCGGAACGCAGGGAGGCTACGAGCAGTACTTC. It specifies CASSTGTQGGYEQYF.

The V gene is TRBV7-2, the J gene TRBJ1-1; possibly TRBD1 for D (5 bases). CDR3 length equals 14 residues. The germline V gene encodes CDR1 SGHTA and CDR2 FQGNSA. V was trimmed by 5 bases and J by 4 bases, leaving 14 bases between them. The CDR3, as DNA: TGTGCCAGCAGCCTCTTAATGGGGGGCACTGAAGCTTTCTTT. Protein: CASSLLMGGTEAFF.